Below are 10 T cell receptor beta chains sequenced from a single sample in a study of T cell changes during pregnancy in multiple sclerosis. Measured with immunoSEQ multiplex PCR; TCRdb has only the in-frame clones, and not every one. The sample lists about 52,000 clones, approximately 90% seen once, with around 0.16% in the top ten. The material was CD4+ T cells from peripheral blood mononuclear cells, obtained after pregnancy. The receptors were sampled from a female donor in good health, enrolled as a control in a pregnancy study.

This chain links TRBV5-1 with TRBJ1-1; 10 nucleotides align to TRBD1. Looked up from germline, CDR1 is SGHRS and CDR2 is YFSETQ. The CDR3 totals 15 residues. The V and J ends lost 4 bases and 4 bases, in that order; junction bases with no gene match: 7. Written as DNA, the CDR3 is TGCGCCAGCAGCCCGGGACAGGGGAGGGTCACTGAAGCTTTCTTT. It yields the protein CASSPGQGRVTEAFF.

The J gene is TRBJ1-1, the V gene TRBV7-9; D remains unclear. V lost 2 bases to trimming and J lost 6 bases, with 7 bases between them. CDR1 SEHNR and CDR2 FQNEAQ come from the germline V gene (reference sequence). The CDR3 totals 12 residues. Here the CDR3 DNA reads TGTGCCAGCAGCTTAAGGAGGCCTGAAGCTTTCTTT. Translated: CASSLRRPEAFF. Full variable domain (outside the CDR3, taken from reference TRBV7-9 and TRBJ1-1): DTGVSQNPRHKITKRGQNVTFRCDPISEHNRLYWYRQTLGQGPEFLTYFQNEAQLEKSRLLSDRFSAERPKGSFSTLEIQRTEQGDSAMYLCASSLRRPEAFFGQGTRLTVV.

CDR3 DNA sequence: TGTGCCAGCAGTTTGGGGACAGGGTCTAACTATGGCTACACCTTC. Encoded protein: CASSLGTGSNYGYTF. The chain has TRBV27 and TRBJ1-2; 9 bases are shared with TRBD1. The CDR3 spans 15 residues. In germline, CDR1 is MNHEY, CDR2 SMNVEV (reference sequence). Trimming removed 3 bases from V and 0 bases from J; junction bases left unmatched: 2.

This sequence joins TRBV7-2 and TRBJ1-2, with 7 bases matching TRBD1. The CDR3 runs 15 residues. Germline lookup yields CDR1 SGHTA and CDR2 FQGNSA. With V trimmed by 2 bases and J by 6 bases, 9 bases remained unmatched. The CDR3 bases are TGTGCCAGCAGCTTATTCGTGGGACAGCGGAATGGCTACACCTTC. Encoded protein: CASSLFVGQRNGYTF.

The chain has TRBV5-1 and TRBJ2-3, with D perhaps TRBD2 (5 bases). The V gene's germline CDR1 is SGHRS and CDR2 YFSETQ. Trimming pared 3 bases from V and 7 bases from J, leaving 24 bases between. The CDR3 spans 17 residues. CDR3 loop: CASSSLVAALAVNTQYF. Written as DNA, the CDR3 is TGCGCCAGCAGCTCCCTCGTGGCGGCCCTAGCAGTAAATACGCAGTATTTT.

The gene calls are TRBV7-2 and TRBJ2-7; no clear D. Germline V gene sequence: CDR1 SGHTA, CDR2 FQGNSA. This CDR3 has 15 residues. Trimming left V 1 base short and J 0 bases short, with 10 bases between. The CDR3 nucleotides read TGTGCCAGCAGCTTAGGGCCAACCTTCTCCTACGAGCAGTACTTC. It yields the protein CASSLGPTFSYEQYF.

J is TRBJ1-6 and V is TRBV4-2; perhaps TRBD1 as D (6 bases). This CDR3 has 18 residues. Germline V gene data show CDR1 as LGHNA and CDR2 as YNFKEQ. Deletions cut 3 bases from V and 0 bases from J, with 15 bases between. The chain's CDR3 is CASSQGRDTSSYNSPLHF. CDR3 coding DNA: TGTGCCAGCAGCCAGGGACGGGACACGAGCTCCTATAATTCACCCCTCCACTTT.

The gene calls are TRBV2 and TRBJ1-3; the match to TRBD1 covers 7 bases. Germline CDR1 SNHLY, CDR2 FYNNEI. V dropped 7 bases and J dropped 2; count of bases not matched to a gene: 5. The CDR3 is made up of 14 amino acids. The CDR3 sequence: CASIFDRAGNTIYF. The CDR3 DNA follows: TGTGCCAGCATTTTTGACAGGGCTGGAAACACCATATATTTT.

The chain carries TRBV28 and TRBJ1-1; 7 bases align to TRBD1. V lost 2 bases, J lost 7 bases, and 4 bases stayed unmatched. The CDR3 is 13 amino acids. Germline CDR1 and CDR2: MDHEN and SYDVKM. CDR3 sequence: CASSLTGVGEAFF. The CDR3 nucleotides read TGTGCCAGCAGTTTAACAGGGGTAGGTGAAGCTTTCTTT.

The rearrangement links TRBV19 to TRBJ1-2; no definite D call. This CDR3 has 12 residues. Germline CDR1 and CDR2: LNHDA and SQIVND (reference sequence). V was pared by 8 bases and J by 4 bases, with 11 bases between. CDR3 sequence reads: CASYFLGYGYTF. The CDR3 nucleotides read TGTGCCAGTTACTTCCTCGGCTATGGCTACACCTTC.